This TCR beta chain stems from a study of T cell changes during pregnancy in multiple sclerosis. From germline, CDR1 is SGHAT and CDR2 FQNNGV. Trimming cost V 1 base and J 3 bases; bases outside gene matches: 2. The CDR3 consists of 15 residues. Produced via immunoSEQ multiplex PCR; TCRdb's table is partial and in-frame only. This table holds about 98,000 clones, about 92% found once. The sample in question was peripheral blood, obtained after pregnancy. The rearrangement uses TRBV11-2 and TRBJ1-4, with TRBD1 matching over 7 bases. This sequence was found in a female donor in good health, enrolled as a control in a pregnancy study. As DNA, the CDR3 is TGTGCCAGCAGCTTAGGGGACAGAGCTAATGAAAAACTGTTTTTT. It yields the protein CASSLGDRANEKLFF.